Sequencing of this T cell receptor (beta chain) was carried out in a study of siplizumab effects on memory and regulatory T cells. Points from the study as a whole: No more than a minor fraction of alloreactive clones could be traced back to unstimulated subsets. Naive T cells seemed more diverse than memory cells; they also seemed major alloresponse contributors. Most proliferating CD4+ or CD8+ clones, roughly 80-95%, had no naive or memory assignment. Left unconfirmed was the suppressive function of proliferating Tregs from siplizumab cultures.

For this clone: Antigen specificity is unknown.

V dropped 4 bases and J dropped 2 bases, with 12 bases sitting between them. CDR3 length: 15 amino acids. The germline gives CDR1 MNHNS, CDR2 SASEGT. Profiled with immunoSEQ multiplex PCR; TCRdb holds only in-frame clones, not every one. Of some 88,000 clones in the sample, about 90% were seen once. The clonotype originates from a human donor in good health. Source material: CD4+ T cells sorted from blood. V is TRBV6-1 and J is TRBJ1-5; D might be TRBD1 (5 bases). The CDR3 region has the DNA TGTGCCAGCAGTGTGCAGGGTGGCGGCAATCAGCCCCAGCATTTT. Amino acid sequence: CASSVQGGGNQPQHF.